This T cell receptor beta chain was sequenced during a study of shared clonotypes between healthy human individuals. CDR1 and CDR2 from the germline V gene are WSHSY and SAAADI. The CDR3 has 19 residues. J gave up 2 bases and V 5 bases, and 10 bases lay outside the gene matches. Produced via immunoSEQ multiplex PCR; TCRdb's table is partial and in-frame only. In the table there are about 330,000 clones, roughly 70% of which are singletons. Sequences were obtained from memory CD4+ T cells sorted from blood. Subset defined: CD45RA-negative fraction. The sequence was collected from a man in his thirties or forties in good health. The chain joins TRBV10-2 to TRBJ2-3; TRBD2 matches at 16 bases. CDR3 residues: CASSSRPGLAGGPTDTQYF. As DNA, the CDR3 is TGCGCCAGCAGTTCTCGTCCGGGACTAGCGGGAGGGCCCACAGATACGCAGTATTTT.